What follows are 25 T cell receptor beta chains derived from one specimen sequenced in a study of control samples from healthy donors and cancer patients. TCRdb's copy holds only in-frame clones and misses some; the assay was immunoSEQ multiplex PCR. This sample has approximately 150,000 clones; 70% to 90% occur once, and the top ten carry about 1.8%. Sequencing used blood. The receptors were sampled from a man younger than 35 in good health.

The chain combines TRBV5-6 with TRBJ2-7; D unclear. This CDR3 is built from 12 residues. Between the trimmed V and J ends, which lost 0 bases and 4 bases, there was a span of 5 bases. CDR1 is SGHDT, CDR2 YYEEEE, per germline. The CDR3 sequence is CASSLDQYEQYF. CDR3 nucleotide sequence: TGTGCCAGCAGCTTGGACCAGTACGAGCAGTACTTC.

The rearrangement uses TRBV2 and TRBJ2-2; 8 bases agree with TRBD2. J was trimmed by 8 bases and V by 1 base; bases with no gene match: 18. Germline V CDR1 and CDR2: SNHLY, FYNNEI. The CDR3 sequence is 19 residues long. CDR3 sequence: CASSEEAGGSELLIGELFF. CDR3 sequence (DNA): TGTGCCAGCAGTGAAGAGGCGGGGGGCTCAGAGTTGTTAATTGGGGAGCTGTTTTTT.

The chain combines TRBV28 with TRBJ2-2; 8 bases are a match to TRBD1. With 7 bases clipped from V and 9 bases from J, the junction kept 7 bases outside the gene matches. The germline V gene encodes CDR1 MDHEN and CDR2 SYDVKM. The CDR3 is 13 amino acids. CDR3 DNA: TGTGCCAGCAACGTGGACAGGGACCGGGAGCTGTTTTTT. Its protein product is CASNVDRDRELFF.

The chain has TRBV28 and TRBJ1-5; TRBD1 is a possible D gene (6 bases). V dropped 7 bases and J dropped 2 bases, with 15 bases sitting between them. Germline V CDR1 and CDR2: MDHEN, SYDVKM. The CDR3 has 15 residues. The CDR3 reads CASTSTGFGNQPQHF. CDR3 nucleotides: TGTGCCAGCACCTCTACAGGGTTTGGCAATCAGCCCCAGCATTTT.

As DNA, the CDR3 is TGCGCCAGCAGCCCGATCGGAGGGAACACCGGGGAGCTGTTTTTT. This codes for CASSPIGGNTGELFF. The chain joins TRBV5-1 to TRBJ2-2; D is perhaps TRBD2 (5 bases). The ends were cut back, 4 bases at V and 1 base at J, with 11 bases in the middle. This CDR3 is built from 15 residues. In germline, CDR1 is SGHRS, CDR2 YFSETQ.

The chain links TRBV5-8 to TRBJ1-6, with D maybe TRBD1 (5 bases). Germline loops: CDR1 SGHTS, CDR2 YDEGEE. Trimming cost V 7 bases and J 5 bases, with 13 bases left between them. There are 14 residues in the CDR3. CDR3 in amino acids: CASSGRTHNSPLHF. The DNA for the CDR3 is TGTGCCAGCTCGGGGAGGACACATAATTCACCCCTCCACTTT.

This clone is a singleton in its sample. The J gene is TRBJ1-6, the V gene TRBV4-1; D not certain. CDR3 size: 16 residues. Trimming removed 4 bases from V and 0 bases from J, with 10 bases in between. CDR1 MGHRA and CDR2 YSYEKL come from the germline V gene. DNA of the CDR3: TGCGCCAGCAGCCGAGGGTTAGGCTCCTATAATTCACCCCTCCACTTT. The encoded protein is CASSRGLGSYNSPLHF.

In this sample, this clone turned up a few times. The chain is built from TRBV19 and TRBJ2-1; TRBD1 matches 9 bases. This CDR3 spans 12 amino acids. The V and J ends lost 6 bases and 15 bases, in that order; junction bases with no gene match: 9. Germline V gene sequence: CDR1 LNHDA, CDR2 SQIVND (reference sequence). CDR3 sequence reads: CASRRTGGAWFF. The CDR3 coding sequence is TGTGCCAGTAGACGCACAGGGGGCGCGTGGTTCTTC.

The gene calls are TRBV27 and TRBJ1-2; D gene ambiguous. Germline CDR1 and CDR2: MNHEY and SMNVEV (reference sequence). Between the trimmed V and J ends, which lost 6 bases and 3 bases, there was a span of 11 bases. The CDR3 sequence is 13 residues long. The CDR3 DNA reads TGTGCCAGCAGAAAAGGGTTGGACTATGGCTACACCTTC. Translated: CASRKGLDYGYTF.

The chain has TRBV29-1 and TRBJ2-3; no clear D gene. In germline, CDR1 is SQVTM, CDR2 ANQGSEA. V was trimmed by 3 bases and J by 3 bases, leaving 10 bases between them. The CDR3 has 13 amino acids. CDR3 nucleotides: TGCAGCGTTGACGTAACGAGGACAGATACGCAGTATTTT. Encoded protein: CSVDVTRTDTQYF.

The chain couples TRBV11-3 to TRBJ2-1, with TRBD1 matching 8 bases. The V gene end was trimmed by 5 bases and the J gene end by 5 bases; junction bases not matched to a gene: 8. Germline CDR1 SGHNT, CDR2 YENEEA. The length of the CDR3 is 15 residues. The CDR3 loop reads CASSARQGNNNEQFF. The CDR3 nucleotides are TGTGCCAGCAGCGCCCGACAGGGGAATAACAATGAGCAGTTCTTC.

This sequence joins TRBV7-3 and TRBJ2-3; 16 bases are shared with TRBD2. With V trimmed by 5 bases and J by 6 bases, 8 bases remained unmatched. The CDR3 runs 17 residues. Germline CDR1 and CDR2: SGHTA and FQGTGA. The CDR3 nucleotides are TGTGCCAGCAGCCCAGGGACTAGCGGGGGGGCCTGGGATACGCAGTATTTT. Amino acids: CASSPGTSGGAWDTQYF.

This chain joins TRBV6-1 and TRBJ1-3, with no clear D. This CDR3 region has 16 residues. V was cut by 0 bases and J by 1 base, with 10 bases left in between. CDR1 is MNHNS and CDR2 is SASEGT in the germline V gene. The CDR3 region is CASSEAGKGSGNTIYF. The CDR3 nucleotides are TGTGCCAGCAGTGAAGCGGGGAAGGGATCTGGAAACACCATATATTTT.

This chain uses TRBV7-7 with TRBJ2-1; tentative D call: TRBD2 (5 bases). The CDR3 consists of 13 residues. V was cut by 1 base and J by 10 bases, with 11 bases left in between. The germline V gene encodes CDR1 SSHAT and CDR2 FNYEAQ (reference sequence). The CDR3 DNA follows: TGTGCCAGCAGCTTAGACCGAGGGAGCGAGCAGTTCTTC. Residues: CASSLDRGSEQFF. The full variable domain, its missing parts supplied by reference TRBV7-7 and TRBJ2-1, is GAGVSQSPRYKVTKRGQDVTLRCDPISSHATLYWYQQALGQGPEFLTYFNYEAQPDKSGLPSDRFSAERPEGSISTLTIQRTEQRDSAMYRCASSLDRGSEQFFGPGTRLTVL.

This clone was detected only a few times. The rearrangement joins TRBV11-2 to TRBJ2-1; D unresolved. From germline, CDR1 is SGHAT and CDR2 FQNNGV. V lost 6 bases and J 0 bases, leaving 15 bases between the germline ends. The CDR3 is 16 residues long. The CDR3 loop is CASSPFFSSSYNEQFF. In DNA, the CDR3 is TGTGCCAGCAGTCCCTTCTTCTCCAGCTCCTACAATGAGCAGTTCTTC.

This rearrangement joins TRBV7-9 to TRBJ2-1; 8 bases are shared with TRBD2. Trimming removed 6 bases from V and 3 bases from J; junction bases left unmatched: 7. The CDR3 covers 15 residues. CDR1 is SEHNR, CDR2 FQNEAQ, per germline (reference sequence). CDR3 sequence (DNA): TGTGCCAGCAGGGCCGGGACTAGAGACTACAATGAGCAGTTCTTC. Amino acids: CASRAGTRDYNEQFF.

This clone was observed once. This chain uses TRBV7-9 with TRBJ2-7, with TRBD2 matching 7 bases. Germline lookup yields CDR1 SEHNR and CDR2 FQNEAQ (reference sequence). This CDR3 has 14 residues. Germline trimming cut 1 base from V and 6 bases from J; bases unmatched to any gene: 6. The CDR3 DNA is TGTGCCAGCAGCTTAGGGGGCGGGGGACGCGAGCAGTACTTC. The encoded protein is CASSLGGGGREQYF.

The chain recombines TRBV19 with TRBJ1-6; a possible D gene is TRBD1 (6 bases). This CDR3 spans 15 amino acids. Per the germline V gene, CDR1 is LNHDA and CDR2 is SQIVND (reference sequence). The V gene lost 6 bases and the J gene lost 2 bases, with 11 bases spanning the gap. Here the CDR3 DNA reads TGTGCCAGTAGCGAAGGGGGAACCTATAATTCACCCCTCCACTTT. It is translated as CASSEGGTYNSPLHF.

V and J are TRBV19 and TRBJ2-1; the match to TRBD2 covers 9 bases. The V gene's germline CDR1 is LNHDA and CDR2 SQIVND (reference sequence). V trimming: 5 bases; J trimming: 8 bases; junction bases outside the gene matches: 13. The CDR3 consists of 16 residues. CDR3 sequence reads: CASSSGLRGGNYEQFF. The CDR3 bases are TGTGCCAGTAGTTCCGGTTTGCGGGGGGGCAACTATGAGCAGTTCTTC. Variable domain in full (rest from reference TRBV19 and TRBJ2-1): DGGITQSPKYLFRKEGQNVTLSCEQNLNHDAMYWYRQDPGQGLRLIYYSQIVNDFQKGDIAEGYSVSREKKESFPLTVTSAQKNPTAFYLCASSSGLRGGNYEQFFGPGTRLTVL.

V usage is TRBV28 and J usage is TRBJ1-6, with D possibly TRBD1 on 6 matching bases. Germline loops: CDR1 MDHEN, CDR2 SYDVKM. Trimming removed 5 bases at V and 7 bases at J, with 12 bases between. The CDR3 extends over 14 amino acids. The CDR3, as DNA: TGTGCCAGCAGTAGTCCAGGGGTAAATTCACCCCTCCACTTT. This sequence encodes CASSSPGVNSPLHF.

V usage is TRBV5-1 and J usage is TRBJ2-5; 8 bases match TRBD2. Trimming cost V 0 bases and J 5 bases; bases outside gene matches: 9. Germline-derived CDR1 and CDR2 are SGHRS and YFSETQ. CDR3 length: 16 amino acids. In DNA form, the CDR3 reads TGCGCCAGCAGCTTGGCGGGCGGGGGGCCAGGGGAGACCCAGTACTTC. The encoded protein is CASSLAGGGPGETQYF.

The chain recombines TRBV5-6 with TRBJ1-1, with TRBD1 matching 7 bases. CDR3 length equals 14 residues. J gave up 0 bases and V 4 bases, and 3 bases lay outside the gene matches. Germline CDR1 reads SGHDT; CDR2 reads YYEEEE. This CDR3 is CASSVGQMNTEAFF. DNA for the CDR3: TGTGCCAGCAGCGTGGGACAGATGAACACTGAAGCTTTCTTT.

The chain is built from TRBV18 and TRBJ2-7, with D perhaps TRBD1 or TRBD2 (5 bases each). The CDR3 has 12 residues. Germline CDR1 reads KGHSH; CDR2 reads LQKENI. V lost 3 bases and J 7 bases, leaving 10 bases between the germline ends. The DNA of the CDR3 is TGTGCCAGCTCACCTTTGGGGGAAGAGCAGTACTTC. The encoded protein is CASSPLGEEQYF.

This chain links TRBV5-1 with TRBJ2-2; 9 bases are a match to TRBD2. J was trimmed by 6 bases and V by 0 bases; bases with no gene match: 9. CDR3 length: 17 amino acids. CDR1 and CDR2 (germline): SGHRS, YFSETQ. CDR3 sequence: CASSLGLAAIMAGELFF. The CDR3, as DNA: TGCGCCAGCAGCTTGGGACTAGCGGCCATAATGGCCGGGGAGCTGTTTTTT.

The CDR3 DNA reads TGTGCCAGCAGCTTAGCCGGCAGCGGGGGCAGGACAGATACGCAGTATTTT. Protein: CASSLAGSGGRTDTQYF. The chain carries TRBV7-2 and TRBJ2-3, with TRBD2 matching over 8 bases. Germline loops: CDR1 SGHTA, CDR2 FQGNSA. The CDR3 has 17 residues. The trim removed 0 bases at V and 3 bases at J, leaving 8 bases unmatched.